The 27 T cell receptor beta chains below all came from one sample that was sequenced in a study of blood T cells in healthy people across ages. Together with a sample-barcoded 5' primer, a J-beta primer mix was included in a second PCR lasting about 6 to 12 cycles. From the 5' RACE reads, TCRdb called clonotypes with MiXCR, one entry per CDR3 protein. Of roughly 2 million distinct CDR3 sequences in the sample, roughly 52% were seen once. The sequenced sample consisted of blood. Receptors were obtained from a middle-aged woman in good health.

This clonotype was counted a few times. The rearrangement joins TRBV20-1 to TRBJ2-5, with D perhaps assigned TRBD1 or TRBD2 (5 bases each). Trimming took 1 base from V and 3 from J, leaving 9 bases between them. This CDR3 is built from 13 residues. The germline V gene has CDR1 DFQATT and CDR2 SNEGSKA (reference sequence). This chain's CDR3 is CSARAGLKETQYF. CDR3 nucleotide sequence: TGCAGTGCTAGAGCGGGGCTCAAAGAGACCCAGTACTTC.

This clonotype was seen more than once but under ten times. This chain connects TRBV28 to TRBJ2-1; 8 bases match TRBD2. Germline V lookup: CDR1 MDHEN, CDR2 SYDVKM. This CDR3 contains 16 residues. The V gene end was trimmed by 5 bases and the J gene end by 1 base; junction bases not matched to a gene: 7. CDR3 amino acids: CASSMLSGASYNEQFF. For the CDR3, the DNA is TGTGCCAGCAGTATGCTTAGCGGGGCATCCTACAATGAGCAGTTCTTC.

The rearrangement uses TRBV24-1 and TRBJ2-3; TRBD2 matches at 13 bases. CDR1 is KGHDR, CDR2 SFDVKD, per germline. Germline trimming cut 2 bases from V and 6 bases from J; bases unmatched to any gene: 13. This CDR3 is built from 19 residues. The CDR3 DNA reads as TGTGCCACCAGTGATTCTAAGGAAAGGGGACTAGCGGGGACCGATACGCAGTATTTT. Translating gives CATSDSKERGLAGTDTQYF.

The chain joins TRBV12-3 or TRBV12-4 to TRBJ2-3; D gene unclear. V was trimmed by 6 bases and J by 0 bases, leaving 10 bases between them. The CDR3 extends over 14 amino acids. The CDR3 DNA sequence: TGTGCCAGCAGCTTCGGCTGGAGCACAGATACGCAGTATTTT. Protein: CASSFGWSTDTQYF.

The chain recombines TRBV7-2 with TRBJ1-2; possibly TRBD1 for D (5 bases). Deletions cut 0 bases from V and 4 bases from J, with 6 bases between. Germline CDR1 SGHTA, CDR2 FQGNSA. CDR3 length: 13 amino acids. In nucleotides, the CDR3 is TGTGCCAGCAGCTTAGCGACAGCCTATGGCTACACCTTC. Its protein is CASSLATAYGYTF. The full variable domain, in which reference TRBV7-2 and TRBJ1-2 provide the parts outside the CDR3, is GAGVSQSPSNKVTEKGKDVELRCDPISGHTALYWYRQSLGQGLEFLIYFQGNSAPDKSGLPSDRFSAERTGGSVSTLTIQRTQQEDSAVYLCASSLATAYGYTFGSGTRLTVV.

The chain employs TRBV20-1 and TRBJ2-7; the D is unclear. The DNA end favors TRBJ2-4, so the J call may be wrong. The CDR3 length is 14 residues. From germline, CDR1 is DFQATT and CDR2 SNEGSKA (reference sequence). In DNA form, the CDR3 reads TGCAGTGCTAGGGTCAGACTTATGGAAAACATTCAGTACTTC. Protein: CSARVRLMENIQYF.

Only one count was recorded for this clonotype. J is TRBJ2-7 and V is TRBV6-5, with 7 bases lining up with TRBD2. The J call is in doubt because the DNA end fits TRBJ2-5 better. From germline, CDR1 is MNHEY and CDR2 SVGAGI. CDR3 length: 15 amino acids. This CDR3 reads CASSRKRGQFGTQYF. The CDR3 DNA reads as TGTGCCAGCAGCAGAAAGCGGGGCCAATTCGGGACCCAGTACTTC.

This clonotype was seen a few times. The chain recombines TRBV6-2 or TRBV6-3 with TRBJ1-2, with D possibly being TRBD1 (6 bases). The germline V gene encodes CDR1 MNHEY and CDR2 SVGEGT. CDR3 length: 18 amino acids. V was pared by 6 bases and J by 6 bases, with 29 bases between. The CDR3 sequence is CASSRRRGRHPSYDGYTF. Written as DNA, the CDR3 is TGTGCCAGCAGCCGACGCAGGGGACGACACCCCTCGTATGATGGCTACACCTTC.

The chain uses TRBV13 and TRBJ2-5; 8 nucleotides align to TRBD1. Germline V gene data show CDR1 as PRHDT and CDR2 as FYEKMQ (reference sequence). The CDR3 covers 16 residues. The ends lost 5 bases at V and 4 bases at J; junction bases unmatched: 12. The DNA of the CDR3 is TGTGCCAGCAGCGCCTACAGGGGGAGTGGAGGAGAGACCCAGTACTTC. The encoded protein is CASSAYRGSGGETQYF.

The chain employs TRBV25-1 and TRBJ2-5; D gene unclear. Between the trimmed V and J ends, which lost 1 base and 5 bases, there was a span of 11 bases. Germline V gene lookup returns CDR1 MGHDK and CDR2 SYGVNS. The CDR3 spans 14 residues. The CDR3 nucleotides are TGTGCCAGCAGTGAATTACGCGGTGTTGAGACCCAGTACTTC. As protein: CASSELRGVETQYF. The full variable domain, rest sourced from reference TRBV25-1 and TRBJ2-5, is EADIYQTPRYLVIGTGKKITLECSQTMGHDKMYWYQQDPGMELHLIHYSYGVNSTEKGDLSSESTVSRIRTEHFPLTLESARPSHTSQYLCASSELRGVETQYFGPGTRLLVL.

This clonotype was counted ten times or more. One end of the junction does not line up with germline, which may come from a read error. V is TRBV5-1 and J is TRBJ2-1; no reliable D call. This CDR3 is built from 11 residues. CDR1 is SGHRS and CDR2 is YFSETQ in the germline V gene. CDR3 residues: CASSLTNEQFF. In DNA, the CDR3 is TGTGCCAGCAGCTTAACCAATGAGCAGTTCTTC.

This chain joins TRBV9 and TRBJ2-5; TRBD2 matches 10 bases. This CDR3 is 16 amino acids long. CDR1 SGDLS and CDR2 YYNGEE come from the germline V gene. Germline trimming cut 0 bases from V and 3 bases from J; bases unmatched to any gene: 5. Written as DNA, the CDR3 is TGTGCCAGCAGCGTAGTGGCTAGCGGGGGAAAAGAGACCCAGTACTTC. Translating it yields CASSVVASGGKETQYF.

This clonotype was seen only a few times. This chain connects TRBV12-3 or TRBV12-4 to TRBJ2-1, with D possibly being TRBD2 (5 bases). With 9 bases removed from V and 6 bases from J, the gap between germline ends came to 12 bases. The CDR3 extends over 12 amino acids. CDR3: CASLTLANEQFF. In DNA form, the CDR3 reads TGTGCCAGTCTGACGCTAGCCAATGAGCAGTTCTTC.

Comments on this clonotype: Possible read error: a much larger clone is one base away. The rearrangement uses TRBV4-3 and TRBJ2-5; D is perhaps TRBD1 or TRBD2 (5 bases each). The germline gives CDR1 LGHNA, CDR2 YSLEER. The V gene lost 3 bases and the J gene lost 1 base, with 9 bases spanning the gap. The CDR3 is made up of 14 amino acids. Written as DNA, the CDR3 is TGCGCCAGCAGCCAGACAGAGGGCCAAGAGACCCAGTACTTC. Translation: CASSQTEGQETQYF.

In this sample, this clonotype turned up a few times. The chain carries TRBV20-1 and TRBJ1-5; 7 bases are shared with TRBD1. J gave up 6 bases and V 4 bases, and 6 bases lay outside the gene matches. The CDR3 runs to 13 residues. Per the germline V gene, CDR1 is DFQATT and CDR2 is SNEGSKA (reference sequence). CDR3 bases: TGCAGTGCTATTAAGGGGGCCTTTCAGCCCCAGCATTTT. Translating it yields CSAIKGAFQPQHF.

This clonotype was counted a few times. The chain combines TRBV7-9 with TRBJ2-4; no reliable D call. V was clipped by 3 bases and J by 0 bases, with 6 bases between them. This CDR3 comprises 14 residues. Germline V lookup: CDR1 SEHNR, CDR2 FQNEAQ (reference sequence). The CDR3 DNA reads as TGTGCCAGCAGCTTCGACGGAGCCAAAAACATTCAGTACTTC. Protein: CASSFDGAKNIQYF.

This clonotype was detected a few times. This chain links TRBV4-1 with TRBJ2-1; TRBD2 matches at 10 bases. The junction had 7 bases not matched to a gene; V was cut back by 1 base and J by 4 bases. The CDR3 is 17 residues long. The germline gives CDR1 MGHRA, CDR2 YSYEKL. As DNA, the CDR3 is TGCGCCAGCAGCCAAGCTAGCGGGGGCCCCGGGTACAATGAGCAGTTCTTC. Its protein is CASSQASGGPGYNEQFF.

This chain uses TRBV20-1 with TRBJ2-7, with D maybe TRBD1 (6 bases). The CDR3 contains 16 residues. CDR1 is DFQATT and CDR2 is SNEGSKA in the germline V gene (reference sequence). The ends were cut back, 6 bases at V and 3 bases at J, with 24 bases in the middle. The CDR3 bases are TGCAGTGCCGCTTTAAGGGACAAGTCCTACAACTACGAGCAGTACTTC. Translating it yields CSAALRDKSYNYEQYF.

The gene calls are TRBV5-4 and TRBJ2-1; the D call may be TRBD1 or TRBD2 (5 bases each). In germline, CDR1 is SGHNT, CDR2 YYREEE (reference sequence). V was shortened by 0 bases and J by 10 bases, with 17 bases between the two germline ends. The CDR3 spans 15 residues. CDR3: CASSLEGPRSYEQFF. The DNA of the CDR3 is TGTGCCAGCAGCTTGGAGGGACCAAGATCCTACGAGCAGTTCTTC.

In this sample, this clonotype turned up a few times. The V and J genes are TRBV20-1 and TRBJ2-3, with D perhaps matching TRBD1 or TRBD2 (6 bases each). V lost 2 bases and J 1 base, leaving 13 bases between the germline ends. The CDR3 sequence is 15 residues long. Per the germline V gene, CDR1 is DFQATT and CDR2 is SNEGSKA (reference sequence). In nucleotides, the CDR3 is TGCAGTGCTAGAAATGTGGGGGGCGGCACAGATACGCAGTATTTT. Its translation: CSARNVGGGTDTQYF.

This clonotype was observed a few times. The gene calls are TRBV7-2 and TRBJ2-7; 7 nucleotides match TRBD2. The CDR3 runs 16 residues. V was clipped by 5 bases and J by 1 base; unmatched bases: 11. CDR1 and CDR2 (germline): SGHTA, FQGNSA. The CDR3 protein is CASSLGSGGGSYEQYF. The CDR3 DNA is TGTGCCAGCAGCCTCGGGTCTGGCGGGGGATCCTACGAGCAGTACTTC.

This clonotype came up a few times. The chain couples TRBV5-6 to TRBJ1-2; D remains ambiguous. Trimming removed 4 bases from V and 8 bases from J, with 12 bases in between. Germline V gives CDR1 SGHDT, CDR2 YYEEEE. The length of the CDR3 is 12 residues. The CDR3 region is CASSREARGYTF. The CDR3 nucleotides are TGTGCCAGCAGCCGAGAAGCTCGGGGCTACACCTTC.

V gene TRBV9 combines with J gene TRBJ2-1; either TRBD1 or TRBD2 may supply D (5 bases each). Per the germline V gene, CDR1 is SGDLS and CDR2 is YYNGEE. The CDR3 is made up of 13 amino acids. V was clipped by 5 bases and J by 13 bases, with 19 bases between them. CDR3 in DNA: TGTGCCAGCAGTGGACGGACGCCGGGGACCCAGTTCTTC. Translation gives CASSGRTPGTQFF.

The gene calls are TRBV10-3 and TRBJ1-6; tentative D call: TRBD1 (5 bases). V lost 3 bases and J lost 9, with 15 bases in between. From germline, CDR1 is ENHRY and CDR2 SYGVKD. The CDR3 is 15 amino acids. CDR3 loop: CAISDSSGTGSPLHF. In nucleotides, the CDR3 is TGTGCCATCAGTGATTCCTCAGGGACGGGTTCACCCCTCCACTTT.

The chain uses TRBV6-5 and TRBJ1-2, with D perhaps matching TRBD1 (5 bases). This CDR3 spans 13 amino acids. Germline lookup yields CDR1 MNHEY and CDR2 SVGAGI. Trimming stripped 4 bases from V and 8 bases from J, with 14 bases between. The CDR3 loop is CASSSGQRQGYTF. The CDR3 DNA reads TGTGCCAGCAGTTCTGGACAACGCCAAGGCTACACCTTC.

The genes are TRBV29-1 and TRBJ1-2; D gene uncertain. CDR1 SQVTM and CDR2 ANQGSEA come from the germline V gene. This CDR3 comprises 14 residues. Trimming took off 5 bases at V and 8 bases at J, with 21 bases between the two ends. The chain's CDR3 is CSVNYVIRMEGYTF. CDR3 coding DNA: TGCAGCGTTAATTACGTTATCAGGATGGAAGGCTACACCTTC.

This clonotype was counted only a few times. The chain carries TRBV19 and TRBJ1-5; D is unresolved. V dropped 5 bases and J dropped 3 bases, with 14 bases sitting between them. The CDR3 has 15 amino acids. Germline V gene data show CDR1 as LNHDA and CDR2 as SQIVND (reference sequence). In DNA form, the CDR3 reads TGTGCCAGTAGTCCCCAGGACGGCTACAATCAGCCCCAGCATTTT. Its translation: CASSPQDGYNQPQHF.